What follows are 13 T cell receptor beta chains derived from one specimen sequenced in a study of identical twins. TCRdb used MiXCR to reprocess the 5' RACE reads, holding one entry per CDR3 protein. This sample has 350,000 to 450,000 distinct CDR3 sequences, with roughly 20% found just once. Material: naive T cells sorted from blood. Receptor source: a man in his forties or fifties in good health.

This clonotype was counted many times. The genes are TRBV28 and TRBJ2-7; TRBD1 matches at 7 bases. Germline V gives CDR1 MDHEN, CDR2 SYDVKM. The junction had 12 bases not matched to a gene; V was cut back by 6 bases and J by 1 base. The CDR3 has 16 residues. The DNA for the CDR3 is TGTGCCAGCAGAATACCCCAGGGACAGTCTTCCTACGAGCAGTACTTC. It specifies CASRIPQGQSSYEQYF.

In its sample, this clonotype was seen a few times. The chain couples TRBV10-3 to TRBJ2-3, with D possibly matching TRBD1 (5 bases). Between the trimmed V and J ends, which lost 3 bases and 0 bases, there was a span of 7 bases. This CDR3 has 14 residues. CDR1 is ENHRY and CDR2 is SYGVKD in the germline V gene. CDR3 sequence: CAISDRASTDTQYF. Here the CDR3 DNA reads TGTGCCATCAGTGACAGGGCTAGCACAGATACGCAGTATTTT.

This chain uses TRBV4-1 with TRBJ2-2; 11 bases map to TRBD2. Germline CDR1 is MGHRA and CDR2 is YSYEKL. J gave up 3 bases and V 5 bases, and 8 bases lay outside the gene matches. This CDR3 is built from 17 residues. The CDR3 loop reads CASSIVTSGGYTGELFF. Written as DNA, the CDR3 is TGCGCCAGCAGCATAGTTACTAGCGGGGGATACACCGGGGAGCTGTTTTTT.

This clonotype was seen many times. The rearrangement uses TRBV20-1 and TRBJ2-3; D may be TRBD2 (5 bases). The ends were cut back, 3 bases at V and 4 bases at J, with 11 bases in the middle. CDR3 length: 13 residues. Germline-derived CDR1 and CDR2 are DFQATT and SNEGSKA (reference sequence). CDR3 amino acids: CSASGEVADTQYF. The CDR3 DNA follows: TGCAGTGCTAGCGGGGAAGTCGCAGATACGCAGTATTTT.

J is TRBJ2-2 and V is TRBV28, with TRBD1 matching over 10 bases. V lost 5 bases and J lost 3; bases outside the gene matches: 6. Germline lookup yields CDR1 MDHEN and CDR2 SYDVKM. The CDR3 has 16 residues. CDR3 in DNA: TGTGCCAGCAGTAGTTCGGGACAGGGGCACACCGGGGAGCTGTTTTTT. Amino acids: CASSSSGQGHTGELFF.

This CDR3 reads CSARDTSAVEQFF. DNA of the CDR3: TGCAGTGCTAGAGATACTAGCGCCGTTGAGCAGTTCTTC. The rearrangement joins TRBV20-1 to TRBJ2-1, with 7 nucleotides matching TRBD2. V shed 0 bases and J 9 bases; nucleotides not matched to a gene: 5. Per germline, CDR1 DFQATT and CDR2 SNEGSKA (reference sequence). The CDR3 is 13 residues long.

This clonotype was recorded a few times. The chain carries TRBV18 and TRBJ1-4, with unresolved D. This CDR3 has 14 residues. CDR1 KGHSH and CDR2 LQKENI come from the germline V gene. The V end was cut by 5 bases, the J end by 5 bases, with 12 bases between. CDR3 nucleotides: TGTGCCAGCTCAGGTGGCAGAGTAAATGAAAAACTGTTTTTT. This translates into CASSGGRVNEKLFF.

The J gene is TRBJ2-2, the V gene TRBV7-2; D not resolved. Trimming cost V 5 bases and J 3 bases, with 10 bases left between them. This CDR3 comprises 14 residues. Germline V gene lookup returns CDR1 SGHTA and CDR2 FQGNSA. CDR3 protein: CASSPTMDTGELFF. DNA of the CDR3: TGTGCCAGCAGCCCGACGATGGACACCGGGGAGCTGTTTTTT.

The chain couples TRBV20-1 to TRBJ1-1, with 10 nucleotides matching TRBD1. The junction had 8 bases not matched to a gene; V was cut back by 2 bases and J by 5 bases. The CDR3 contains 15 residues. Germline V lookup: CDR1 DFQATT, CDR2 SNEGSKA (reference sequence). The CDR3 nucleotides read TGCAGTGCTAGAATAGACAGGGGGCATGGGACTGAAGCTTTCTTT. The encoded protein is CSARIDRGHGTEAFF.

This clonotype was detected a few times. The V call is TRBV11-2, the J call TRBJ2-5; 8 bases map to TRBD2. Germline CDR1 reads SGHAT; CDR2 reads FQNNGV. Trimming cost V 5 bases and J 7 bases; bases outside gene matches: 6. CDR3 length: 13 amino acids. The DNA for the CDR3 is TGTGCCAGCAGCCAGACTAGCGAGGGGACCCAGTACTTC. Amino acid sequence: CASSQTSEGTQYF.

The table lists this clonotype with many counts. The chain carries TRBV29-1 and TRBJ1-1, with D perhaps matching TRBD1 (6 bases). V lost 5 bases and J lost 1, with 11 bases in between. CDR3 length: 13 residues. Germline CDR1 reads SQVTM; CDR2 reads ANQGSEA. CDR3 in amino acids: CSVLKGGNTEAFF. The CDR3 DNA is TGCAGCGTTCTAAAGGGGGGGAACACTGAAGCTTTCTTT.

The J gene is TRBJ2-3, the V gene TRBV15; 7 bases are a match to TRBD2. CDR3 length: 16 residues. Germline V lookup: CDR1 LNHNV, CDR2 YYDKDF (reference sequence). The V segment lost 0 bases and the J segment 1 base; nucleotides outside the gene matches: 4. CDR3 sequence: CATSRDASGGTDTQYF. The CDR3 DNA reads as TGTGCCACCAGCAGAGATGCCAGCGGGGGCACAGATACGCAGTATTTT.

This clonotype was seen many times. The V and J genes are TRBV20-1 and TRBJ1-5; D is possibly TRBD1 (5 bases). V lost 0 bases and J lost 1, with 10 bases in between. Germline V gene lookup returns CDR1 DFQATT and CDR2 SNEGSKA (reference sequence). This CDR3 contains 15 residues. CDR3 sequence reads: CSARDEGPSNQPQHF. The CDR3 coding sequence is TGCAGTGCTAGAGATGAGGGGCCAAGCAATCAGCCCCAGCATTTT.